The 22 T cell receptor beta chains below all came from one sample that was sequenced in a study of molecular identifiers for immune sequencing clone quantification. TCRdb re-analysed the PCR reads in MiXCR, keeping a single row per CDR3 protein. The table records tens of thousands of distinct CDR3 sequences, around 20% of them present only once. Source material: naive CD8+ T cells from blood, with Jurkat cell RNA spiked in. Specified subset: FACS-sorted CD8+CD4-CCR7+CD45RA+ naive T cells. The receptors here all came from a human donor in good health. Some libraries in this study had Jurkat cell RNA spiked in.

This chain joins TRBV5-4 and TRBJ2-5; D not resolved. The V and J ends lost 2 bases and 4 bases respectively, with 6 bases between them. CDR3 length equals 12 residues. Germline CDR1 and CDR2: SGHNT and YYREEE (reference sequence). CDR3 sequence (DNA): TGTGCCAGCAGCTTTTCCGCAGAGACCCAGTACTTC. Its translation: CASSFSAETQYF. Full variable domain (outside the CDR3, taken from reference TRBV5-4 and TRBJ2-5): ETGVTQSPTHLIKTRGQQVTLRCSSQSGHNTVSWYQQALGQGPQFIFQYYREEENGRGNFPPRFSGLQFPNYSSELNVNALELDDSALYLCASSFSAETQYFGPGTRLLVL.

This clonotype was recorded many times. This chain links TRBV7-9 with TRBJ2-3; D gene uncertain. The CDR3 is made up of 12 amino acids. The V and J ends lost 2 bases and 3 bases respectively, with 3 bases between them. Germline CDR1 and CDR2: SEHNR and FQNEAQ (reference sequence). CDR3 amino acids: CASSLQTDTQYF. In DNA, the CDR3 is TGTGCCAGCAGCTTACAGACAGATACGCAGTATTTT.

Comment on this clonotype: A single base separates this from a much larger clone, so it may be a read error. V and J are TRBV20-1 and TRBJ2-1; possible D gene TRBD1, 5 bases. CDR1 DFQATT and CDR2 SNEGSKA come from the germline V gene (reference sequence). The CDR3 is 13 residues long. DNA of the CDR3: TGCAATTATGGGGCTGTGTCCTACAATGAGCAGTTCTTC. It codes for CNYGAVSYNEQFF.

In its sample, this clonotype was seen many times. This chain links TRBV4-1 with TRBJ2-3, with 7 nucleotides matching TRBD1. This CDR3 comprises 16 residues. Germline V gene sequence: CDR1 MGHRA, CDR2 YSYEKL. The junction had 8 bases not matched to a gene; V was cut back by 5 bases and J by 0 bases. CDR3 coding DNA: TGCGCCAGCAGCGAAGGGACAGTCCCTAGCACAGATACGCAGTATTTT. This sequence encodes CASSEGTVPSTDTQYF.

This chain connects TRBV28 to TRBJ2-1, with TRBD2 identical over 11 bases. The CDR3 has 15 amino acids. With 2 bases clipped from V and 10 bases from J, the junction kept 7 bases outside the gene matches. Germline V CDR1 and CDR2: MDHEN, SYDVKM. CDR3 sequence (DNA): TGTGCCAGCAGTTTAGAGGCTAGCGGGGGGATGGAGCAGTTCTTC. Encoded protein: CASSLEASGGMEQFF.

The rearrangement links TRBV7-9 to TRBJ2-7; D is undetermined. Trimming removed 0 bases from V and 7 bases from J, with 7 bases in between. Germline loops: CDR1 SEHNR, CDR2 FQNEAQ (reference sequence). CDR3 length: 12 residues. The DNA of the CDR3 is TGTGCCAGCAGCTTAGCTGGGCTTGAGCAGTACTTC. Protein product: CASSLAGLEQYF.

In its sample, this clonotype was seen many times. V is TRBV4-1 and J is TRBJ2-5, with D tentatively TRBD1 or TRBD2 (5 bases each). This CDR3 contains 18 residues. CDR1 and CDR2 (germline): MGHRA, YSYEKL. V was cut by 0 bases and J by 3 bases, with 20 bases left in between. This CDR3 reads CASSQDWRVGQGEETQYF. The DNA for the CDR3 is TGCGCCAGCAGCCAAGATTGGCGGGTCGGGCAGGGAGAAGAGACCCAGTACTTC.

This clonotype came up many times. DNA for the CDR3: TGTGCCAGTAGTCCTGGCGGTAGCGGGACCCGAGGGGAGCTGTTTTTT. It is translated as CASSPGGSGTRGELFF. The chain employs TRBV19 and TRBJ2-2; 8 nucleotides match TRBD2. The germline gives CDR1 LNHDA, CDR2 SQIVND (reference sequence). The length of the CDR3 is 16 residues. V gave up 5 bases and J gave up 8 bases; unmatched junction bases: 13.

The gene calls are TRBV15 and TRBJ2-7; TRBD1 might be the D (6 bases). The CDR3 consists of 15 residues. Deletions cut 0 bases from V and 2 bases from J, with 11 bases between. Per germline, CDR1 LNHNV and CDR2 YYDKDF (reference sequence). The CDR3 DNA is TGTGCCACCAGCAGAGACATAGGGGGAGCCTACGAGCAGTACTTC. Translation: CATSRDIGGAYEQYF.

At least ten counts were recorded for this clonotype. The V gene is TRBV21-1, the J gene TRBJ2-7; TRBD1 is the table's D call and was not checked against the DNA. TRBV21-1 is reported as a pseudogene. This CDR3 comprises 18 residues. CDR3 nucleotide sequence: TGTGCCAGCAGCCCACAAGTCGGACAGGGGGTTGCCTCCTACGAGCAGTACTTC. The encoded protein is CASSPQVGQGVASYEQYF.

This clonotype was found many times. The genes are TRBV7-8 and TRBJ2-1, with unresolved D. Germline V gene data show CDR1 as SGHVS and CDR2 as FQNEAQ. The CDR3 spans 15 residues. Trimming shortened V by 5 bases and J by 8 bases, and 19 bases separated the two germline ends. Here the CDR3 DNA reads TGTGCCAGCAGCCCCATAACCCCATCGCTTGATGAGCAGTTCTTC. This translates into CASSPITPSLDEQFF.

This clonotype came up many times. V and J are TRBV15 and TRBJ2-2; D not certain. V lost 5 bases, J lost 7 bases, and 5 bases lay in between. CDR1 is LNHNV, CDR2 YYDKDF, per germline (reference sequence). This CDR3 is 11 amino acids long. The CDR3 loop reads CATSLLGELFF. The CDR3 DNA reads TGTGCCACCAGCCTTCTCGGGGAGCTGTTTTTT.

This clonotype was counted many times. The V gene is TRBV3-1, the J gene TRBJ2-7; D uncertain. Between the trimmed V and J ends, which lost 1 base and 3 bases, there was a span of 10 bases. Germline V gene lookup returns CDR1 LGHDT and CDR2 YNNKEL (reference sequence). The length of the CDR3 is 14 residues. The CDR3 protein is CASSQGSRNYEQYF. The CDR3 DNA sequence: TGTGCCAGCAGCCAAGGGAGCAGAAACTACGAGCAGTACTTC.

Note on this clonotype: At one end, the junction sequence differs from germline, possibly due to a read error. The chain joins TRBV29-1 to TRBJ1-2; 9 bases are a match to TRBD1. Germline V gene data show CDR1 as SQVTM and CDR2 as ANQGSEA. CDR3 length: 13 residues. CDR3 nucleotide sequence: TGCAGCGTTGGACAGGGGGGTGGCTATGGCTACGCCTTC. Translating it yields CSVGQGGGYGYAF.

In this sample, this clonotype turned up many times. The chain uses TRBV2 and TRBJ2-5; TRBD2 aligns across 7 bases. The germline V gene encodes CDR1 SNHLY and CDR2 FYNNEI. CDR3 length: 14 amino acids. Germline trimming cut 11 bases from V and 0 bases from J; bases unmatched to any gene: 9. This chain's CDR3 is CADGGLADQETQYF. The CDR3 bases are TGTGCCGATGGCGGGCTAGCGGACCAAGAGACCCAGTACTTC.

The rearrangement joins TRBV10-3 to TRBJ2-1; D unresolved. V gave up 4 bases and J gave up 6 bases, with 10 bases separating them. The CDR3 runs to 13 residues. CDR1 is ENHRY, CDR2 SYGVKD, per germline. CDR3: CAISVSGPNEQFF. The CDR3 DNA reads TGTGCCATCAGTGTCTCTGGCCCCAATGAGCAGTTCTTC.

The table lists this clonotype with many counts. The J gene is TRBJ2-1, the V gene TRBV12-3 or TRBV12-4, with unresolved D. This CDR3 contains 13 residues. V shed 3 bases and J shed 8 bases, with 11 bases lying between them. The CDR3, as DNA: TGTGCCAGCAGTTTTTTAGTGCCGGATGAGCAGTTCTTC. The encoded protein is CASSFLVPDEQFF.

Notes on this clonotype: At one end the junction does not follow the germline gene, possibly because of a read error. The genes are TRBV11-3 and TRBJ2-1; 10 bases align to TRBD2. CDR1 and CDR2 from the germline V gene are SGHNT and YENEEA. The CDR3 has 21 residues. The CDR3 reads CAGSLDVLAGVDRALYNEQFF. CDR3 nucleotides: TGTGCCGGCAGCTTAGATGTCCTAGCGGGAGTCGACCGGGCTCTTTACAATGAGCAGTTCTTC.

Ten or more counts support this clonotype. The CDR3 DNA reads TGTGCCAGCAGCCCCCGCTCACAAGGAAATTCACCCCTCCACTTT. Residues: CASSPRSQGNSPLHF. J is TRBJ1-6 and V is TRBV9; D is unclear. The CDR3 sequence is 15 residues long. The ends were cut back, 4 bases at V and 7 bases at J, with 15 bases in the middle. Germline CDR1 reads SGDLS; CDR2 reads YYNGEE.

The rearrangement uses TRBV29-1 and TRBJ2-2, with TRBD2 as a possible D gene (6 bases). V dropped 6 bases and J dropped 4 bases, with 15 bases sitting between them. CDR1 is SQVTM and CDR2 is ANQGSEA in the germline V gene. The CDR3 spans 14 residues. The CDR3 here is CSVLGGDSTGELFF. The CDR3 nucleotides are TGCAGCGTCCTGGGGGGAGATTCCACCGGGGAGCTGTTTTTT.

The chain carries TRBV21-1 and TRBJ2-6; the table's D call, TRBD1, has no DNA check behind it. TRBV21-1 is labeled a pseudogene. This CDR3 spans 20 amino acids. The CDR3 is CASSKGDRGSVNSGANVLTF. In nucleotides, the CDR3 is TGTGCCAGCAGCAAAGGGGATCGGGGCAGTGTTAACTCTGGGGCCAACGTCCTGACTTTC.

As to this clonotype: This clone may be a read error of a much larger clone one base away. V usage is TRBV12-3 or TRBV12-4 and J usage is TRBJ1-4, with D possibly TRBD1 on 6 matching bases. The CDR3 is 14 residues long. CDR3 amino acids: CASTAGAPNEKLSF. The CDR3 DNA sequence: TGTGCCAGCACCGCAGGGGCTCCTAATGAAAAACTGTCTTTT.